One sample yielded the 32 T cell receptor beta chains listed below, sequenced in a study of shared clonotypes between healthy human individuals. The method was immunoSEQ multiplex PCR; TCRdb's version includes in-frame clones alone and lacks a portion of them. The table shows roughly 1,100,000 clones, with 65% to 80% occurring only once. The sequenced material came from memory CD4+ T cells sorted from blood. Subset of the sample: CD45RA-negative fraction. These receptors originate from a man between 18 and 29 years old in good health.

The rearrangement uses TRBV10-3 and TRBJ1-2; D uncertain. The germline V gene encodes CDR1 ENHRY and CDR2 SYGVKD. CDR3 length equals 15 residues. The germline V and J ends were trimmed by 0 bases and 4 bases, with 12 bases remaining between them. The CDR3 DNA reads TGTGCCATCAGTGAGTCGAATAGCCCAATCTATGGCTACACCTTC. This sequence encodes CAISESNSPIYGYTF.

The chain links TRBV7-2 to TRBJ2-7; unclear D gene. The germline CDR1 and CDR2 sequences are SGHTA and FQGNSA. V was cut by 4 bases and J by 0 bases, with 13 bases left in between. CDR3 length equals 15 residues. The CDR3 region has the DNA TGTGCCAGCAGCTCTACAGCTTACTTCTCCTACGAGCAGTACTTC. Its translation is CASSSTAYFSYEQYF.

This rearrangement joins TRBV7-9 to TRBJ1-3; D uncertain. The CDR3 extends over 12 amino acids. Germline assignment: CDR1 SEHNR and CDR2 FQNEAQ (reference sequence). The V end lost 7 bases, the J end lost 2 bases, and 6 bases lay between the germline ends. The CDR3 DNA reads TGTGCCAGCACCGTGACTGGAAACACCATATATTTT. It specifies CASTVTGNTIYF. Based on the CDR3 plus reference TRBV7-9 and TRBJ1-3, the full variable domain is DTGVSQNPRHKITKRGQNVTFRCDPISEHNRLYWYRQTLGQGPEFLTYFQNEAQLEKSRLLSDRFSAERPKGSFSTLEIQRTEQGDSAMYLCASTVTGNTIYFGEGSWLTVV.

The chain combines TRBV5-5 with TRBJ2-7; D not resolved. V was cut by 0 bases and J by 1 base, with 8 bases left in between. The germline V gene encodes CDR1 SGHKS and CDR2 YYEKEE (reference sequence). The CDR3 is 14 residues long. The CDR3 sequence: CASSLGRASYEQYF. DNA for the CDR3: TGTGCCAGCAGCTTGGGTAGAGCTTCCTACGAGCAGTACTTC.

This clone was detected once. A much more abundant neighbour one base away suggests this may be a read error. The sample contains more than one DNA sequence encoding this CDR3. The chain carries TRBV2 and TRBJ2-5; 10 nucleotides agree with TRBD1. The germline V gene encodes CDR1 SNHLY and CDR2 FYNNEI. The CDR3 runs to 14 residues. The CDR3 is CASGRQGASETQYF. The CDR3, as DNA: TGTGCCAGTGGTAGACAGGGGGCGTCAGAGACCCAATACTTC.

This chain links TRBV5-1 with TRBJ2-1; weak D call: TRBD1 (6 bases). Per germline, CDR1 SGHRS and CDR2 YFSETQ. There are 13 residues in the CDR3. Trimming stripped 1 base from V and 9 bases from J, with 11 bases between. The CDR3 region is CASSLNQGTEQFF. The CDR3 bases are TGCGCCAGCAGCTTGAATCAGGGGACTGAGCAGTTCTTC.

V gene TRBV7-9 combines with J gene TRBJ1-3; no clear D gene. Germline CDR1 is SEHNR and CDR2 is FQNEAQ (reference sequence). This CDR3 contains 15 residues. V lost 3 bases and J lost 0, with 9 bases in between. Written as DNA, the CDR3 is TGTGCCAGCAGCTTTTTGTCGACCTCTGGAAACACCATATATTTT. It specifies CASSFLSTSGNTIYF.

This chain links TRBV10-3 with TRBJ1-1, with D possibly TRBD1 on 6 matching bases. The CDR3 totals 14 residues. V lost 6 bases and J lost 4, with 15 bases in between. CDR1 is ENHRY and CDR2 is SYGVKD in the germline V gene. This chain's CDR3 is CAIRKQGVTTEAFF. CDR3 coding DNA: TGTGCCATCAGGAAACAGGGAGTTACCACTGAAGCTTTCTTT.

This chain uses TRBV4-1 with TRBJ2-7; D is perhaps TRBD2 (7 bases). This CDR3 contains 14 residues. Deletions cut 4 bases from V and 0 bases from J, with 10 bases between. Germline values: CDR1 MGHRA, CDR2 YSYEKL. The CDR3 DNA sequence: TGCGCCAGCAGCCCGGGGGGCAACTCCTACGAGCAGTACTTC. This gives the protein CASSPGGNSYEQYF.

This clone appeared a single time. The V and J genes are TRBV6-5 and TRBJ2-7; D is unclear. There are 11 residues in the CDR3. The germline V gene has CDR1 MNHEY and CDR2 SVGAGI. V was clipped by 5 bases and J by 4 bases, with 6 bases between them. The CDR3 loop is CASSDIYEQYF. CDR3 bases: TGTGCCAGCAGTGATATTTACGAGCAGTACTTC.

The V call is TRBV7-9, the J call TRBJ1-1; maybe TRBD1 (5 bases). This CDR3 has 14 amino acids. The germline V gene has CDR1 SEHNR and CDR2 FQNEAQ (reference sequence). Trimming left V 1 base short and J 4 bases short, with 10 bases between. Here the CDR3 reads CASSLERGVTEAFF. The CDR3 DNA reads as TGTGCCAGCAGCTTAGAGAGGGGCGTCACTGAAGCTTTCTTT.

The chain uses TRBV28 and TRBJ1-5, with 9 bases that match TRBD1. The CDR3 totals 17 residues. The junction had 11 bases not matched to a gene; V was cut back by 4 bases and J by 4 bases. Germline assignment: CDR1 MDHEN and CDR2 SYDVKM. The CDR3 spells CASSSPGGTGRNQPQHF. The CDR3 DNA reads TGTGCCAGCAGTTCTCCCGGGGGGACAGGGAGAAATCAGCCCCAGCATTTT.

The chain joins TRBV27 to TRBJ1-2, with TRBD1 matching over 10 bases. Germline V CDR1 and CDR2: MNHEY, SMNVEV (reference sequence). The CDR3 length is 14 residues. Trimming removed 5 bases from V and 6 bases from J; junction bases left unmatched: 6. CDR3 DNA: TGTGCCAGCAGTACCGGACAGGGGGTAAATGGCTACACCTTC. It is translated as CASSTGQGVNGYTF.

This clone was counted ten times or more. The gene calls are TRBV5-1 and TRBJ1-4; 7 positions agree with TRBD1. The J segment lost 8 bases and the V segment lost 4 bases, leaving 11 bases of the junction unmatched. CDR1 and CDR2 (germline): SGHRS, YFSETQ. CDR3 length equals 15 residues. CDR3 bases: TGCGCCAGCAGCCCCGGACAGGCCGATCGGGAAAAACTGTTTTTT. Translation: CASSPGQADREKLFF.

In its sample, this clone was seen many times. The rearrangement joins TRBV10-3 to TRBJ2-3; 9 bases fit TRBD1. The CDR3 covers 13 residues. With V trimmed by 3 bases and J by 7 bases, 2 bases remained unmatched. Germline V gene sequence: CDR1 ENHRY, CDR2 SYGVKD. The CDR3, as DNA: TGTGCCATCAGTGAACAGGGGGCGTATACGCAGTATTTT. Translating it yields CAISEQGAYTQYF.

The rearrangement joins TRBV30 to TRBJ1-1; 10 nucleotides line up with TRBD1. Germline-derived CDR1 and CDR2 are GTSNPN and SVGIG (reference sequence). After removal of 8 bases from V and 4 bases from J, the junction contained 7 bases not matched to a gene. This CDR3 contains 13 residues. CDR3 loop: CALDRGPGTEAFF. In DNA form, the CDR3 reads TGTGCCCTCGACAGGGGGCCGGGCACTGAAGCTTTCTTT.

The chain is built from TRBV11-2 and TRBJ2-2, with 7 positions matching TRBD1. This CDR3 is 15 amino acids long. The germline V gene has CDR1 SGHAT and CDR2 FQNNGV. After removal of 5 bases from V and 2 bases from J, the junction contained 5 bases not matched to a gene. The CDR3 region is CASSTRTGNTGELFF. In DNA, the CDR3 is TGTGCCAGCAGCACGCGGACAGGAAACACCGGGGAGCTGTTTTTT.

In regard to this clone: The sample has other DNA sequences that encode this CDR3 too. The V and J genes are TRBV5-1 and TRBJ2-3; 10 nucleotides align to TRBD2. V was pared by 3 bases and J by 2 bases, with 6 bases of the junction left unmatched. The length of the CDR3 is 16 residues. Looked up from germline, CDR1 is SGHRS and CDR2 is YFSETQ. The CDR3 sequence: CASSSGLAVNTDTQYF. As DNA, the CDR3 is TGCGCCAGCAGCTCCGGACTAGCGGTCAACACAGATACGCAGTATTTT.

The rearrangement uses TRBV30 and TRBJ2-7; 10 nucleotides align to TRBD1. Per the germline V gene, CDR1 is GTSNPN and CDR2 is SVGIG (reference sequence). This CDR3 has 14 residues. V lost 4 bases and J lost 9; bases outside the gene matches: 12. CDR3 protein: CAWNNRDRGPAQYF. DNA for the CDR3: TGTGCCTGGAATAACCGGGACAGGGGACCGGCGCAGTACTTC.

The chain uses TRBV4-1 and TRBJ2-5; TRBD2 agrees at 12 bases. The CDR3 spans 17 residues. Trimming cost V 1 base and J 5 bases; bases outside gene matches: 8. CDR1 is MGHRA and CDR2 is YSYEKL in the germline V gene. CDR3 amino acids: CASSQGSGTSGLETQYF. Here the CDR3 DNA reads TGCGCCAGCAGCCAAGGTTCCGGGACTAGCGGGCTGGAGACCCAGTACTTC.

The rearrangement joins TRBV5-4 to TRBJ2-5; 14 bases align to TRBD2. The CDR3 extends over 16 amino acids. V lost 4 bases and J lost 1; bases outside the gene matches: 3. Germline values: CDR1 SGHNT, CDR2 YYREEE (reference sequence). CDR3 sequence (DNA): TGTGCCAGCAGCACGGGACTAGCGGGAGCCCAAGAGACCCAGTACTTC. It translates to CASSTGLAGAQETQYF.

Only one count was recorded for this clone. This chain joins TRBV9 and TRBJ2-7; possibly TRBD2 for D (6 bases). Germline loops: CDR1 SGDLS, CDR2 YYNGEE. Trimming left V 4 bases short and J 2 bases short, with 16 bases between. There are 15 residues in the CDR3. CDR3 protein: CASSFGGMRAYEQYF. CDR3 sequence (DNA): TGTGCCAGCAGCTTTGGGGGGATGAGGGCCTACGAGCAGTACTTC.

This chain uses TRBV11-2 with TRBJ2-7, with 8 bases aligning to TRBD1. Germline CDR1 and CDR2: SGHAT and FQNNGV. Trimming at V came to 2 bases and at J to 5 bases, leaving 5 bases not matched to a gene. This CDR3 region has 14 residues. In nucleotides, the CDR3 is TGTGCCAGCAGCTTAAACCAGGGGGCGAACGAGCAGTACTTC. It yields the protein CASSLNQGANEQYF.

The chain links TRBV7-9 to TRBJ1-1; D gene ambiguous. The CDR3 is 13 residues long. The germline CDR1 and CDR2 sequences are SEHNR and FQNEAQ (reference sequence). The ends were cut back, 2 bases at V and 6 bases at J, with 10 bases in the middle. Written as DNA, the CDR3 is TGTGCCAGCAGCTTATCTACGTATCCTGAAGCTTTCTTT. Its protein product is CASSLSTYPEAFF.

The chain carries TRBV2 and TRBJ2-7, with TRBD1 matching 8 bases. This CDR3 spans 14 amino acids. The V and J ends lost 5 bases and 2 bases, in that order; junction bases with no gene match: 5. Germline V gives CDR1 SNHLY, CDR2 FYNNEI. This chain's CDR3 is CASSNGDRPYEQYF. For the CDR3, the DNA is TGTGCCAGCAGTAACGGGGACAGGCCCTACGAGCAGTACTTC.

The chain joins TRBV11-2 to TRBJ1-2, with D possibly matching TRBD1 (6 bases). The CDR3 loop spans 18 amino acids. Germline CDR1 and CDR2: SGHAT and FQNNGV. The germline V and J ends were trimmed by 1 base and 0 bases, with 18 bases remaining between them. The CDR3 sequence is CASSLGGAGTGANYGYTF. In nucleotides, the CDR3 is TGTGCCAGCAGCTTAGGGGGGGCAGGGACCGGAGCTAACTATGGCTACACCTTC.

This clone was recorded many times. The V call is TRBV5-4, the J call TRBJ1-1; 8 nucleotides match TRBD1. This CDR3 comprises 15 residues. Germline V lookup: CDR1 SGHNT, CDR2 YYREEE (reference sequence). The V gene end was trimmed by 4 bases and the J gene end by 4 bases; junction bases not matched to a gene: 9. As DNA, the CDR3 is TGTGCCAGCAGCAACCCGACAGGGGTTGGCACTGAAGCTTTCTTT. Protein product: CASSNPTGVGTEAFF.

The chain employs TRBV6-6 and TRBJ2-7; unclear D gene. Germline loops: CDR1 MNHNY, CDR2 SVGAGI (reference sequence). Deletions cut 8 bases from V and 9 bases from J, with 17 bases between. The CDR3 loop spans 12 amino acids. The CDR3 nucleotides read TGTGCCAGCGGCGACGGCTCTCTTGGGCAGTACTTC. Its protein is CASGDGSLGQYF.

The genes are TRBV9 and TRBJ2-2; D is possibly TRBD2 (5 bases). The V end lost 5 bases, the J end lost 5 bases, and 13 bases lay between the germline ends. Germline V lookup: CDR1 SGDLS, CDR2 YYNGEE. The CDR3 spans 14 residues. CDR3 nucleotide sequence: TGTGCCAGCAGAGCTGTATCGGGGACCGGGGAGCTGTTTTTT. It translates to CASRAVSGTGELFF.

The CDR3 protein is CASNPGSWDEQYF. The DNA for the CDR3 is TGTGCCAGCAATCCAGGCAGTTGGGACGAGCAGTACTTC. V and J are TRBV6-6 and TRBJ2-7; no clear D gene. CDR3 length equals 13 residues. Germline-derived CDR1 and CDR2 are MNHNY and SVGAGI (reference sequence). The V and J ends lost 7 bases and 5 bases respectively, with 15 bases between them.

V is TRBV11-2 and J is TRBJ2-1; 7 bases agree with TRBD2. This CDR3 contains 15 residues. Trimming at V came to 5 bases and at J to 3 bases, leaving 7 bases not matched to a gene. Germline V CDR1 and CDR2: SGHAT, FQNNGV. CDR3 in amino acids: CASSREAGYYNEQFF. CDR3 DNA: TGTGCCAGCAGCCGAGAAGCGGGATACTACAATGAGCAGTTCTTC.

The sample holds a few counts of this clone. The chain recombines TRBV6-5 with TRBJ1-2; tentatively, D is TRBD1 (6 bases). CDR1 and CDR2 from the germline V gene are MNHEY and SVGAGI. Trimming removed 0 bases from V and 8 bases from J, with 13 bases in between. This CDR3 has 14 residues. This CDR3 reads CASSYSTPGAGYTF. In nucleotides, the CDR3 is TGTGCCAGCAGTTACTCGACTCCAGGGGCCGGCTACACCTTC.